A selection of T cell receptor beta chains follows, all from one sample in a study of Ad26.COV2.S vaccination and SARS-CoV-2 variants. Clones were sequenced by immunoSEQ multiplex PCR, and TCRdb holds only the in-frame ones, with some missing. The sample has hundreds of thousands of clones, 80% to 90% seen once. The sequences come from peripheral blood, collected in a trial of Ad26.COV2.S vaccine versus placebo. These receptors all stem from a person aged 18-60 years who received the Ad26.COV2.S COVID-19 vaccine or a placebo. The CDR3 runs from the conserved cysteine through the conserved F or W.

CASSPSVSVRVLGELFF,TRBJ2-2,TRBV3-1/TRBV3-2
CASSADVYGYTF,TRBJ1-2,TRBV5-1
CATSDTRQRDYEQYF,TRBJ2-7,TRBV24-1
CASSPGTSGGSLSYEQYF,TRBJ2-7,TRBV4-1
CASSPHILASSYNEQFF,TRBJ2-1,TRBV7-3
CAISESWDDEQYF,TRBJ2-7,TRBV10-3
CASSVRTGGGTEAFF,TRBJ1-1,TRBV13
CASSQTGRIDSPLHF,TRBJ1-6,TRBV4-3
CASSFLDQPQHF,TRBJ1-5,TRBV5-6
CASSSRQGAGTGELFF,TRBJ2-2,TRBV7-9
CASSESVFPYEQYF,TRBJ2-7,TRBV25-1
CASTGQRVANEQFF,TRBJ2-1,TRBV11-1
CASSPNPGGAEGQYF,TRBJ2-7,TRBV4-2
CASSFRPSLSSYNEQFF,TRBJ2-1,TRBV7-9
CASSSRQGGSNQPQHF,TRBJ1-5,TRBV28
CASTLTGVSSEKLFF,TRBJ1-4,TRBV5-6
CAWSDRDYEQYF,TRBJ2-7,TRBV30
CASSSIPGAHGYTF,TRBJ1-2,TRBV3-1/TRBV3-2
CASSTDRAVTFSNQPQHF,TRBJ1-5,TRBV19
CASSQEGAGGQYF,TRBJ2-3,TRBV4-2
CASSKVQGRETQYF,TRBJ2-5,TRBV21-1
CASTQDTRSYNSPLHF,TRBJ1-6,TRBV2
CASSVRGWESNTGELFF,TRBJ2-2,TRBV9
CASSLEAGGRSDTQYF,TRBJ2-3,TRBV11-3
CASSPPNRNTEAFF,TRBJ1-1,TRBV7-9
CASGSFQSYEQYF,TRBJ2-7,TRBV12-5
CASSQSGLAGVPWNEQYF,TRBJ2-7,TRBV23-1
CASSEDRAGPGELFF,TRBJ2-2,TRBV5-1
CASEWVAYNEQFF,TRBJ2-1,TRBV30